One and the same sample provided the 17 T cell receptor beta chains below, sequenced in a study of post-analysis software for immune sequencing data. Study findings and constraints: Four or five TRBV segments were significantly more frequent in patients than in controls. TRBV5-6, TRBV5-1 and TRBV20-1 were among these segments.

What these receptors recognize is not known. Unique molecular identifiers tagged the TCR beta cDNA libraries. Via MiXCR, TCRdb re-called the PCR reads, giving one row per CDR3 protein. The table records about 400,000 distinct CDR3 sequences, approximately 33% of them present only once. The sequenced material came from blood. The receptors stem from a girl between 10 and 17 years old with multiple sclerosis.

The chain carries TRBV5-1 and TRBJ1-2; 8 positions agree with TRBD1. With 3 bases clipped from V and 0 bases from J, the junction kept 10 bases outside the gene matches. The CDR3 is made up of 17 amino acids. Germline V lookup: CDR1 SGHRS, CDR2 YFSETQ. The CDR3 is CASSSQTGVRTNYGYTF. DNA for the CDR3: TGCGCCAGCAGCTCGCAGACAGGGGTTCGGACTAACTATGGCTACACCTTC.

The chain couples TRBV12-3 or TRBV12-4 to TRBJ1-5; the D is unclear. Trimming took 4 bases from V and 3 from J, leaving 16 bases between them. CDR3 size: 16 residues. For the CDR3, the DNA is TGTGCCAGCAGTTCGTACCAGGTGCCCCTCAATCAGCCCCAGCATTTT. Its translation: CASSSYQVPLNQPQHF.

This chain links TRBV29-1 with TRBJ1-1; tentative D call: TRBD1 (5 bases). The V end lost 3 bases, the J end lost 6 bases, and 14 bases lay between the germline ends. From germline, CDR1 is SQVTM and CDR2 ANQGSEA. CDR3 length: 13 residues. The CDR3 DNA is TGCAGCGTTGATGCCAGGGCGGACGCTGAAGCTTTCTTT. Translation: CSVDARADAEAFF.

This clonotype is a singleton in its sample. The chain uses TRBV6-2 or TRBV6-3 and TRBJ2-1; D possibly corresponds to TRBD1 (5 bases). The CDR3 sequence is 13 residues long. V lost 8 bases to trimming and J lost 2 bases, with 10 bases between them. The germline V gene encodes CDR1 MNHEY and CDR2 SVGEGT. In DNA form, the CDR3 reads TGTGCCAGCGATTGGGGCCCCTACAATGAGCAGTTCTTC. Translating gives CASDWGPYNEQFF.

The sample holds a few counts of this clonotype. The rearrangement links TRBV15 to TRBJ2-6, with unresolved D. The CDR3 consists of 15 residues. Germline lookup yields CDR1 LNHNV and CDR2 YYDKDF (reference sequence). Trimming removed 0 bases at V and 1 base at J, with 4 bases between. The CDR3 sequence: CATSRDNSGANVLTF. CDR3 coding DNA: TGTGCCACCAGCAGAGACAATTCTGGGGCCAACGTCCTGACTTTC.

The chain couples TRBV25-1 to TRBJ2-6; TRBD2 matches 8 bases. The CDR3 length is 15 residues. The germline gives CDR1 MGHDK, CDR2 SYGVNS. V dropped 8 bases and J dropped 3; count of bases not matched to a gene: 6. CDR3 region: CASGGGGNGANVLTF. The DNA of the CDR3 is TGTGCCAGCGGCGGCGGGGGGAATGGGGCCAACGTCCTGACTTTC.

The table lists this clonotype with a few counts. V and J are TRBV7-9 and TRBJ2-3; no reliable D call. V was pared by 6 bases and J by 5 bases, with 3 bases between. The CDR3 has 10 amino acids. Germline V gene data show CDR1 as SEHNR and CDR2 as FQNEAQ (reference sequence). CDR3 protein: CASRGDTQYF. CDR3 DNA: TGTGCCAGCAGGGGAGATACGCAGTATTTT.

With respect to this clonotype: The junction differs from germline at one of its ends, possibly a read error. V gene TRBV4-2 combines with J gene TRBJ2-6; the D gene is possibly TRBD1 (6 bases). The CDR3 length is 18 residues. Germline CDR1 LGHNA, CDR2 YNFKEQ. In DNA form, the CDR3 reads TGTGCCAGCAGCCAAGGACAGGTCCCCGGGATCTGGGCCAACGTCCGGACTTTC. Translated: CASSQGQVPGIWANVRTF.

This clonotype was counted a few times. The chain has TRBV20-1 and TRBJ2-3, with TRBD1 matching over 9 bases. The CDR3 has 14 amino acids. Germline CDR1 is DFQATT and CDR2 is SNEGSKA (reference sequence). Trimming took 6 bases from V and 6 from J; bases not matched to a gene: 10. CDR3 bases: TGCAGTGCCCGGGGACAGGGTGTGTTCGATACGCAGTATTTT. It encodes CSARGQGVFDTQYF.

The CDR3 loop reads CASTGASQTSTDTQYF. CDR3 coding DNA: TGTGCCAGCACCGGGGCTAGTCAAACTAGCACAGATACGCAGTATTTT. This chain connects TRBV2 to TRBJ2-3; either TRBD1 or TRBD2 may supply D (5 bases each). V was pared by 7 bases and J by 0 bases, with 17 bases between. Germline lookup yields CDR1 SNHLY and CDR2 FYNNEI. The CDR3 contains 16 residues.

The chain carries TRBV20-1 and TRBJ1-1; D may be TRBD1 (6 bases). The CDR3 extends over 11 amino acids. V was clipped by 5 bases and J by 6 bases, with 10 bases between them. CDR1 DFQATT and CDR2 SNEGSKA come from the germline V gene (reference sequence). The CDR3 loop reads CSASGVPEAFF. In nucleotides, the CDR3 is TGCAGTGCTTCAGGGGTCCCTGAAGCTTTCTTT.

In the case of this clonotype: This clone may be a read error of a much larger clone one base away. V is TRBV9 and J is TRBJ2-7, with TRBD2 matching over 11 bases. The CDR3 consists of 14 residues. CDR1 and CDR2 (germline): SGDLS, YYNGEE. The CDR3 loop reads CTSSFSGGAGEQYF. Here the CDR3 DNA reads TGTACCAGCAGCTTTAGCGGGGGGGCCGGCGAGCAGTACTTC. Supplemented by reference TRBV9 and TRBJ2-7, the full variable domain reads DSGVTQTPKHLITATGQRVTLRCSPRSGDLSVYWYQQSLDQGLQFLIQYYNGEERAKGNILERFSAQQFPDLHSELNLSSLELGDSALYFCTSSFSGGAGEQYFGPGTRLTVT.

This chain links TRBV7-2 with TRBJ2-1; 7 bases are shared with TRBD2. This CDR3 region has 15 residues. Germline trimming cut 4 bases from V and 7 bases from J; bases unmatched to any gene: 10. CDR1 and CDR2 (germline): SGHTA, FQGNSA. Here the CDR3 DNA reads TGTGCCAGCAGCTCTCCGGGACTACCAGGAAATGAGCAGTTCTTC. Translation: CASSSPGLPGNEQFF.

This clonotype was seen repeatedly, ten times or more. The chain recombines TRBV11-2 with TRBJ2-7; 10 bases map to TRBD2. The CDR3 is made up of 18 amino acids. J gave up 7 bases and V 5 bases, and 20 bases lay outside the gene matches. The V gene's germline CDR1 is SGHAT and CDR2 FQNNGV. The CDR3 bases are TGTGCCAGCAGCCCCGGGGGTAGCGGGGGGCTCTCTACTTCTGAGCAGTACTTC. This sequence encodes CASSPGGSGGLSTSEQYF.

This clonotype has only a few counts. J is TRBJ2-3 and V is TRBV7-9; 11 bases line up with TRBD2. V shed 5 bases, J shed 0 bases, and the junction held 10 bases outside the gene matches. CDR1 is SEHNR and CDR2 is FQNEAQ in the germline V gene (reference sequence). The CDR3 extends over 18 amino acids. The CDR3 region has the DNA TGTGCCAGCAGCGCACTAGCGGGGGCTGAATCTAGCACAGATACGCAGTATTTT. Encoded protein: CASSALAGAESSTDTQYF.

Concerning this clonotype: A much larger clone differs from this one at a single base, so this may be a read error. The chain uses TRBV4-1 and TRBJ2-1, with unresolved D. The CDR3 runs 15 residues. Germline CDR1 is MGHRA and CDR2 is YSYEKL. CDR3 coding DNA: TGCGCCGGCAGCCAAGATTGGAGCAATTACAATGAGCAGTTCTTC. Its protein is CAGSQDWSNYNEQFF.

CDR3 protein: CASTVSSRGGYTF. In DNA, the CDR3 is TGTGCCAGCACTGTATCCTCCAGGGGCGGCTACACCTTC. The rearrangement links TRBV27 to TRBJ1-2, with D possibly being TRBD1 (6 bases). The CDR3 loop spans 13 amino acids. In germline, CDR1 is MNHEY, CDR2 SMNVEV (reference sequence). V dropped 7 bases and J dropped 8 bases, with 17 bases sitting between them.